This T cell receptor beta chain was recorded in a study of T cell responses to AZD1222 COVID-19 vaccine. Study results and caveats: Donors were mostly white British, more females; clonal diversity possibly underestimated.

V dropped 4 bases and J dropped 1; count of bases not matched to a gene: 9. Germline CDR1 and CDR2: KGHDR and SFDVKD. This CDR3 has 17 residues. Comments on this clone: The antigen remains undetermined.

Sequencing used immunoSEQ multiplex PCR; TCRdb keeps in-frame clones, though not all of them. This table has 140,000 to 150,000 clones, about 93% appearing once. The chain combines TRBV24-1 with TRBJ2-5; 9 bases match TRBD2. The source is an adult in good health. The sequenced sample was peripheral blood, obtained on day 0 of AZD1222 vaccination. The CDR3 coding sequence is TGTGCCACCAGTGAGTTCGGGCTAGCGGGGACCCAAGAGACCCAGTACTTC. Protein sequence: CATSEFGLAGTQETQYF.